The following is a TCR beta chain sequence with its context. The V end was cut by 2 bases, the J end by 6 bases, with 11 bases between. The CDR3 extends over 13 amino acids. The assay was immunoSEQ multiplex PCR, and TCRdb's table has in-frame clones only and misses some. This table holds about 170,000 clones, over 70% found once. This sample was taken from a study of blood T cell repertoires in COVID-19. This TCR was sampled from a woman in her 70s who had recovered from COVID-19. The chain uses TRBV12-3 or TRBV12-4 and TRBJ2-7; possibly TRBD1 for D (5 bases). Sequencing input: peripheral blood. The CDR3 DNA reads TGTGCCAGCAGTTTATTGGGGCCCGGCGAGCAGTACTTC. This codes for CASSLLGPGEQYF.